This entry features one T cell receptor beta chain sequence. The sample holds a few counts of this clone. The specificity of this receptor is unknown. Base qualities are missing; no much larger clone stands one base away. The collaborating institutions used their own protocols to collect whole blood in K2EDTA tubes. For TCRbeta analysis, collaborators shipped samples as frozen whole blood, isolated PBMCs, or DNA extracted from either of those sample types. This sample was taken from a study of blood T cell repertoires in COVID-19 (dated by TCRdb to about 2020). Some background on the complete study: The collaborator samples originated in the United States, Italy and Spain and spanned the acute and convalescent phases of COVID-19. A freely available public database, intended as a resource for researchers studying the immune response to SARS-CoV-2, is where the repertoires were released. The prospective study material was composed of cDNA or gDNA derived from T cells, B-cell-depleted T cells, or PBMCs. Deeply sampled blood TCRbeta repertoires from subjects exposed to, actively infected with, or recovered from COVID-19 were included in the dataset. The samples were drawn from two sources: the first 160 participants of the ongoing ImmuneRACE study, and 950 to 1,500 subjects contributed by 6 global collaborators. Where available, HLA class I and class II types were obtained from metadata supplied by the sample provider rather than from assay-based typing. A de-identified subject ID, COVID-19 status, age in years and sex were almost always included in the sample metadata. General findings and caveats noted by the study authors: How much clinical and demographic metadata was included differed by source and by participant, and the metadata was provided uncurated.

TCRbeta CDR3 regions were amplified from genomic DNA using the immunoSEQ Assay, a bias-controlled multiplex PCR. The paper's data handling went like this. The number of nucleated cells in each sample was estimated by amplification of reference gene primers within the assay. Sequence reads were collapsed and filtered to measure the absolute abundance of every unique TCRbeta CDR3 rearrangement. For each sample, productive Simpson clonality was calculated by taking the square root of Simpson's diversity index across productive rearrangements. Entries here come from immuneACCESS through TCRdb and include only in-frame sequences with V and J called. Some clones fail to appear in such tables; in the studies checked, an unresolved V gene covers under half of the shortfall, and the cause of the remainder is unknown. The V and J calls and clone size are taken from that table; D and trimming were inferred from the DNA. For this sample there are fewer than 80,000 clones; about 87% appear just once. Together, the top ten hold 1% of the sample.

A distance of 10 bases separates the germline ends of V and J, which lose 3 bases and 2 bases respectively. Measured from the cysteine to the phenylalanine, the CDR3 is 14 residues long. Just the 42-base CDR3 DNA is kept, in frame starting at base 1. According to the germline V gene, CDR1 reads SGHNT and CDR2 reads YENEEA. The rearrangement joined TRBV11-3 to TRBJ2-5; 5 matching bases give a weak D call of TRBD2. This receptor was obtained from a man between 65 and 79 years old with acute or convalescent COVID-19. The specimen was peripheral blood. The encoded CDR3 is CASSLSAEQETQYF. The DNA sequence follows: TGTGCCAGCAGCTTGTCAGCGGAGCAAGAGACCCAGTACTTC.